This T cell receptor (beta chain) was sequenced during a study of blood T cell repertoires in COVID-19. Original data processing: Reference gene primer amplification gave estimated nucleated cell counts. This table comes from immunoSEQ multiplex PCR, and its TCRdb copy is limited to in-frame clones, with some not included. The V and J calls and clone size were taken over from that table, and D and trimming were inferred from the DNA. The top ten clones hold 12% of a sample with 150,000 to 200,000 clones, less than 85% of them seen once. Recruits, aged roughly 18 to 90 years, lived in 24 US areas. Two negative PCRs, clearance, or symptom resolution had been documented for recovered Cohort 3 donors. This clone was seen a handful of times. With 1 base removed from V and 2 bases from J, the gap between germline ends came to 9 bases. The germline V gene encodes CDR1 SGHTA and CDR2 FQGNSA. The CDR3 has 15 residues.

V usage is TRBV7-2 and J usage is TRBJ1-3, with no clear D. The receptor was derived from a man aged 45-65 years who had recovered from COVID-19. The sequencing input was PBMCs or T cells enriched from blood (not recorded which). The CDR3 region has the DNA TGTGCCAGCAGCTTAGGAGACACTCCTGGAAACACCATATATTTT. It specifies CASSLGDTPGNTIYF.